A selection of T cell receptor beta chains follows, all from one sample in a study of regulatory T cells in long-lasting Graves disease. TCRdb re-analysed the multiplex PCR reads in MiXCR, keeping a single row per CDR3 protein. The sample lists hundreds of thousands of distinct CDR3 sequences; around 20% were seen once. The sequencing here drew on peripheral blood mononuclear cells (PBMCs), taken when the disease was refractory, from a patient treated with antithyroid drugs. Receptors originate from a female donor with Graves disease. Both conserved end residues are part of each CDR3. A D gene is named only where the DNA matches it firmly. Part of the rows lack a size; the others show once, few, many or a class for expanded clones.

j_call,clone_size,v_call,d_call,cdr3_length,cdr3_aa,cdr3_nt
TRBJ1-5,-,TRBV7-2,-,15,CASSSHSGLNQPQHF,TGTGCCAGCAGTTCTCATTCAGGGCTTAATCAGCCCCAGCATTTT
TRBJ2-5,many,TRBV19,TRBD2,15,CASSFATSGGETQYF,TGTGCCAGTAGTTTCGCTACCTCGGGAGGAGAGACCCAGTACTTC
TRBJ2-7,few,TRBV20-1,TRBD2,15,CSARDQSGRTNEQYF,TGCAGTGCTAGAGATCAAAGCGGGAGAACCAACGAGCAGTACTTC
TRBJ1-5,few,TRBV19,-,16,CASSIWGTHSNQPQHF,TGTGCCAGTAGTATTTGGGGGACCCATAGCAATCAGCCCCAGCATTTT
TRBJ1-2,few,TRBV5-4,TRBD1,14,CASSYIGTDYGYTF,TGTGCCAGCAGTTATATTGGGACAGACTATGGCTACACCTTC
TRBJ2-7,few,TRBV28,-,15,CASSLKGTGPREQYF,TGTGCCAGCAGTTTGAAAGGGACCGGCCCCCGCGAGCAGTACTTC
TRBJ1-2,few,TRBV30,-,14,CAWSVTGQNYGYTF,TGTGCCTGGAGTGTAACTGGTCAGAACTATGGCTACACCTTC
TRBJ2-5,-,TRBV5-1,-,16,CASSLSGRSVGETQYF,TGCGCCAGCAGCTTGTCCGGGCGCTCGGTTGGGGAGACCCAGTACTTC
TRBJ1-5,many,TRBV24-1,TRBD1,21,CATSDRPAILDRPDNNQPQHF,TGTGCCACCAGTGACCGACCTGCTATACTGGACAGGCCCGACAACAATCAGCCCCAGCATTTT
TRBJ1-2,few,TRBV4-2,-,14,CASSQLTANYGYTF,TGTGCCAGCAGCCAACTGACAGCTAACTATGGCTACACCTTC
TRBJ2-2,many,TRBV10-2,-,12,CASSWSTGELFF,TGCGCCAGCAGTTGGTCGACGGGGGAGCTGTTTTTT
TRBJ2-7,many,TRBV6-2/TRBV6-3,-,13,CASSDPFPDWQYF,TGTGCCAGCAGCGACCCTTTCCCGGATTGGCAGTACTTC
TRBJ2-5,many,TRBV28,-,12,CASKDGVETQYF,TGTGCCAGCAAAGACGGGGTGGAGACCCAGTACTTC
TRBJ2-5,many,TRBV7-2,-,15,CASSRLADTQETQYF,TGTGCCAGCAGCCGCCTAGCAGATACTCAAGAGACCCAGTACTTC
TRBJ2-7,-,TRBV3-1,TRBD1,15,CASSQAGQGVHEQYF,TGTGCCAGCAGCCAAGCGGGACAGGGTGTCCACGAGCAGTACTTC
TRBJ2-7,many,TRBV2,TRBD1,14,CASTPDRNSYEQYF,TGTGCCAGCACCCCGGACAGGAACTCCTACGAGCAGTACTTC
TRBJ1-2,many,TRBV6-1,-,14,CASSPQGGLSGYTF,TGTGCCAGCAGTCCCCAGGGAGGCCTTTCTGGCTACACCTTC
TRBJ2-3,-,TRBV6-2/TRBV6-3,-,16,CASSERGLASPDTQYF,TGTGCCAGCAGTGAAAGGGGTCTAGCGTCGCCAGATACGCAGTATTTT
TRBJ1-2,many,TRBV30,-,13,CAWSVRAGRGYTF,TGTGCCTGGAGTGTAAGGGCAGGGCGCGGCTACACCTTC
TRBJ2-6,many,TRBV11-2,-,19,CASSLYPGLTLRGANVLTF,TGTGCCAGCAGCCTATACCCGGGACTCACCTTACGGGGGGCCAACGTCCTGACTTTC
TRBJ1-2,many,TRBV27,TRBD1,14,CASSSTGGDYGYTF,TGTGCCAGCAGTTCTACAGGGGGCGACTATGGCTACACCTTC
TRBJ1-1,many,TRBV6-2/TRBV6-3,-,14,CASSYWGTDTEAFF,TGTGCCAGCAGTTACTGGGGGACGGACACTGAAGCTTTCTTT
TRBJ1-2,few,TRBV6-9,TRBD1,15,CASSYSGQGADGYTF,TGTGCCAGCAGTTACTCTGGACAGGGGGCCGATGGCTACACCTTC
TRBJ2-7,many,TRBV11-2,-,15,CASSTRRTGHYEQYF,TGTGCCAGCAGCACCCGAAGAACAGGTCACTACGAGCAGTACTTC
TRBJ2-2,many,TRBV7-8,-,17,CASSLELPGLNTGELFF,TGTGCCAGCAGCTTAGAGTTGCCAGGGCTGAACACCGGGGAGCTGTTTTTT
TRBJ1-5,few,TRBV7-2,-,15,CASSSGRPSNQPQHF,TGTGCCAGCAGCTCCGGACGGCCTAGCAATCAGCCCCAGCATTTT
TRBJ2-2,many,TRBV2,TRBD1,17,CASFNPPGQRYTGELFF,TGTGCCAGCTTTAACCCCCCGGGACAGCGGTACACCGGGGAGCTGTTTTTT
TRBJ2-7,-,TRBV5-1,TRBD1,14,CASSLEGGAYERYF,TGCGCCAGCAGCTTGGAAGGGGGCGCCTACGAGCGGTACTTC
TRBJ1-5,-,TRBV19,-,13,CASRGYSNQPQHF,TGTGCCAGTAGGGGGTATAGCAATCAGCCCCAGCATTTT
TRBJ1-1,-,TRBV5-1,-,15,CASSSVTPWGTEAFF,TGCGCCAGCAGCTCCGTAACTCCCTGGGGCACTGAAGCTTTCTTT
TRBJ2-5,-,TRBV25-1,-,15,CASSAGAWVQETQYF,TGTGCCAGCAGTGCGGGGGCTTGGGTCCAAGAGACCCAGTACTTC
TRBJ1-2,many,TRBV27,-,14,CASSSWGFNYGYTF,TGTGCCAGCAGTTCATGGGGGTTTAACTATGGCTACACCTTC
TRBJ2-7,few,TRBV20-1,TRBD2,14,CACTWTSEAYAQYF,TGCGCCTGCACCTGGACTAGCGAGGCCTACGCGCAGTACTTC
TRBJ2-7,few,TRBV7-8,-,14,CASSEMEAAYEQYF,TGTGCCAGCAGTGAAATGGAGGCGGCCTACGAGCAGTACTTC
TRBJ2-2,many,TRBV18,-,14,CASSPGVKGGELFF,TGTGCCAGCTCACCGGGCGTGAAAGGCGGGGAGCTGTTTTTT
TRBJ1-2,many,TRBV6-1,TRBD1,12,CASSGTGDGYTF,TGTGCCAGCAGCGGGACAGGGGATGGCTACACCTTC
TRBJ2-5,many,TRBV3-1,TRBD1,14,CASSQVVRGETQYF,TGTGCCAGCAGCCAAGTTGTCAGGGGGGAGACCCAGTACTTC
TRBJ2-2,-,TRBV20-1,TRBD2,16,CSARDVSGRITGELLF,TGCAGTGCTAGAGATGTCTCCGGGAGGATCACCGGGGAGCTGCTTTTT
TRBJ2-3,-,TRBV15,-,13,CATSRSSLDQQYF,TGTGCCACCAGCAGATCGTCGCTGGACCAGCAGTATTTT
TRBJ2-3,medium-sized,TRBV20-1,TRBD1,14,CSAHPLQGSDTQYF,TGCAGTGCCCACCCACTACAGGGGTCAGATACGCAGTATTTT
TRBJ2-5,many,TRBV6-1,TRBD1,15,CASVQGAYNGETQYF,TGTGCCAGCGTTCAGGGGGCATACAATGGAGAGACCCAGTACTTC
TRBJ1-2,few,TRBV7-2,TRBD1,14,CASSSTTGVYGYTF,TGTGCCAGCAGCTCAACCACAGGGGTCTATGGCTACACCTTC
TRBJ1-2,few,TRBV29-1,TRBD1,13,CSGAGGDLYGYTF,TGCAGTGGGGCAGGGGGAGATCTTTATGGCTACACCTTC
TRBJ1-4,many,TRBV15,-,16,CATSRDMTFPYEKLFF,TGTGCCACCAGCAGAGATATGACTTTTCCCTACGAAAAACTGTTTTTT
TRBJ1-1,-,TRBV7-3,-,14,CASSPAGAGTEAFF,TGTGCCAGCAGCCCCGCGGGCGCGGGCACTGAAGCTTTCTTT
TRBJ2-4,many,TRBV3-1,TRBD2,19,CASSQGLAGTEIAKNIQYF,TGTGCCAGCAGCCAAGGACTAGCGGGTACCGAAATAGCCAAAAACATTCAGTACTTC
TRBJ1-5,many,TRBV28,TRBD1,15,CASSLRPGTGQPQHF,TGTGCCAGCAGTTTACGGCCTGGGACAGGGCAGCCCCAGCATTTT
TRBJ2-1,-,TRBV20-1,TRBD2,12,CSARLAGNEQFF,TGCAGTGCCAGACTAGCGGGAAATGAGCAGTTCTTC
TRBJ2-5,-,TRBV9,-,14,CASSVDDLQETQYF,TGTGCCAGCAGCGTAGATGACCTACAAGAGACCCAGTACTTC
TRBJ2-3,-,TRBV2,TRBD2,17,CASSRTSGPHFTDTQYF,TGTGCCAGCAGTCGGACTAGCGGGCCTCACTTCACAGATACGCAGTATTTT
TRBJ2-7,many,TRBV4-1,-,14,CASSPRDADYEQYF,TGCGCCAGCAGCCCCCGGGACGCCGACTACGAGCAGTACTTC
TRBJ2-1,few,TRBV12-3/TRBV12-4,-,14,CASSLPGSRPEQFF,TGTGCCAGCAGTTTACCGGGGTCCAGGCCTGAGCAGTTCTTC
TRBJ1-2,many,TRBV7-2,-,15,CASSPRVEGNYGYTF,TGTGCCAGCAGCCCCAGGGTGGAGGGGAACTATGGCTACACCTTC
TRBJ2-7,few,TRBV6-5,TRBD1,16,CASSYSQGALPYEQYF,TGTGCCAGCAGTTACTCACAGGGGGCCCTCCCCTACGAGCAGTACTTC
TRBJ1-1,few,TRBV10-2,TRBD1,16,CASSERDRGLNTEAFF,TGCGCCAGCAGTGAGCGGGACAGGGGTCTGAACACTGAAGCTTTCTTT
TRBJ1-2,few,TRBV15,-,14,CATSRDRGDYGYTF,TGTGCCACCAGCAGAGATAGGGGGGACTATGGCTACACCTTC
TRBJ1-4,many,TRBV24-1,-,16,CATSDPSTGHNEKLFF,TGTGCCACCAGTGATCCGTCGACAGGACATAATGAAAAACTGTTTTTT
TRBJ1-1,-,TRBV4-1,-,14,CASSQGPVNTEAFF,TGCGCCAGCAGCCAAGGCCCCGTAAACACTGAAGCTTTCTTT
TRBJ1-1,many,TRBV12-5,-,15,CASGPPGRQNTEAFF,TGTGCTAGTGGCCCCCCGGGACGGCAGAACACTGAAGCTTTCTTT